The T cell receptor (beta chain) under discussion was sequenced for a study of neoadjuvant anti-PD-1 for oral cavity cancer. The overall study: Nivolumab at 3 mg/kg was mostly given biweekly, three to four doses, pre-surgery.

Assay used: immunoSEQ multiplex PCR; TCRdb lists only in-frame clones, some missing. This sample has 8,500 to 10,000 clones; about 70% occur once, and the top ten carry roughly 4.3%. In germline, CDR1 is SGHRS, CDR2 YFSETQ. There are 13 residues in the CDR3. V was pared by 0 bases and J by 1 base, with 4 bases between. Whole-study findings and limits: Non-responders to neoadjuvant nivolumab had significantly more clonal PBMC T cells than responders.

This clone was seen more than once but under ten times. Its target is unknown. Time point given: after neoadjuvant nivolumab, at surgical resection. PBMCs were not maintained or expanded in culture before analysis. This specimen was PBMCs, taken after nivolumab (anti-PD-1) treatment. This TCR came from a person between 40 and 85 years old with oral cavity squamous cell carcinoma. The chain couples TRBV5-1 to TRBJ1-1; no reliable D call. The chain's CDR3 is CASSLEGNTEAFF. The CDR3 bases are TGCGCCAGCAGCTTGGAGGGGAACACTGAAGCTTTCTTT.